The 7 T cell receptor beta chains reported below all come from one sample, sequenced in a study of vaccination effects on CD4 cells after COVID-19. A roughly ten-day culture period preceded the isolation of CD4+ T cells. All participants had two doses of either the BNT162b2 or mRNA-1273 vaccine. Generated by immunoSEQ multiplex PCR, the TCRdb table keeps only in-frame clones and is missing some. The sample contains 65,000 to 90,000 clones, around 69% of which appear only once. No cognate antigen is known for these TCRs. Material: CD4+ T cells from PBMCs cultured without peptide, obtained after COVID-19 vaccination. All receptors come from a human donor who received a COVID-19 vaccine.

V is TRBV2 and J is TRBJ2-1; D is undetermined. Germline V gives CDR1 SNHLY, CDR2 FYNNEI. This CDR3 spans 14 amino acids. With 7 bases removed from V and 0 bases from J, the gap between germline ends came to 10 bases. The CDR3 is CASTAESSYNEQFF. Written as DNA, the CDR3 is TGTGCCAGCACAGCTGAGAGCTCCTACAATGAGCAGTTCTTC.

The chain's CDR3 is CASSSGTGGETQYF. The CDR3 DNA is TGTGCCAGCAGCTCGGGGACAGGGGGGGAGACCCAGTACTTC. The chain has TRBV7-2 and TRBJ2-5; 11 bases agree with TRBD1. V shed 4 bases, J shed 5 bases, and the junction held 3 bases outside the gene matches. Germline loops: CDR1 SGHTA, CDR2 FQGNSA. The CDR3 contains 14 residues.

The chain uses TRBV24-1 and TRBJ2-2, with 8 bases fitting TRBD1. The V and J ends lost 7 bases and 0 bases, in that order; junction bases with no gene match: 0. Germline lookup yields CDR1 KGHDR and CDR2 SFDVKD. The CDR3 length is 14 residues. The CDR3 loop is CATRDRANTGELFF. The CDR3, as DNA: TGTGCCACCAGGGACAGGGCGAACACCGGGGAGCTGTTTTTT.

The chain combines TRBV30 with TRBJ1-6, with 8 nucleotides matching TRBD1. Germline CDR1 is GTSNPN and CDR2 is SVGIG (reference sequence). The CDR3 length is 15 residues. Unmatched junction bases numbered 8, after V lost 1 base and J lost 9 bases. DNA for the CDR3: TGTGCCTGGAGTGAACAGGGGGGCTATGGTTCACCCCTCCACTTT. Translation: CAWSEQGGYGSPLHF.

This clone was observed a single time. V usage is TRBV11-1 and J usage is TRBJ2-7; no clear D. Germline V gene data show CDR1 as SGHAT and CDR2 as FQDESV (reference sequence). The ends were cut back, 5 bases at V and 2 bases at J, with 10 bases in the middle. CDR3 length: 13 amino acids. The CDR3 nucleotides read TGTGCCAGCAGCCCATCAGTTACCTACGAGCAGTACGTC. Amino acids: CASSPSVTYEQYV.

This clone showed up just a few times. V usage is TRBV6-5 and J usage is TRBJ2-7, with D possibly matching TRBD2 (5 bases). Germline CDR1 is MNHEY and CDR2 is SVGAGI. The CDR3 contains 12 residues. The V and J ends lost 6 bases and 2 bases respectively, with 8 bases between them. This chain's CDR3 is CASRRGTYEQYV. Here the CDR3 DNA reads TGTGCCAGCAGACGAGGGACCTACGAGCAGTACGTC.

This clone appeared a few times. The genes are TRBV5-1 and TRBJ2-1; TRBD1 aligns across 7 bases. Trimming removed 2 bases from V and 10 bases from J; junction bases left unmatched: 18. The CDR3 is 17 amino acids. Germline CDR1 is SGHRS and CDR2 is YFSETQ. The CDR3 DNA sequence: TGCGCCAGCAGCTTTCAATATTTTGGTACAGGGGTAACAGAGCAGTTCTTC. The encoded protein is CASSFQYFGTGVTEQFF. Drawing the rest from reference TRBV5-1 and TRBJ2-1, the complete variable domain is KAGVTQTPRYLIKTRGQQVTLSCSPISGHRSVSWYQQTPGQGLQFLFEYFSETQRNKGNFPGRFSGRQFSNSRSEMNVSTLELGDSALYLCASSFQYFGTGVTEQFFGPGTRLTVL.